One sample yielded the 29 T cell receptor beta chains listed below, sequenced in a study of early T cells in non-severe SARS-CoV-2 infection. Each CDR3 protein is one row after TCRdb ran MiXCR on the 5' RACE reads. The sample contains 25,000 to 30,000 distinct CDR3 sequences, 4.5% of which appear only once. Sequencing was performed on whole blood. The receptors were sampled from an adult who was a healthcare worker with PCR-confirmed SARS-CoV-2 infection or an uninfected control (not recorded which).

There are a few counts of this clonotype. The V and J genes are TRBV3-1 and TRBJ2-2; maybe TRBD2 (7 bases). This CDR3 region has 14 residues. Between the trimmed V and J ends, which lost 8 bases and 2 bases, there was a span of 12 bases. Germline V gives CDR1 LGHDT, CDR2 YNNKEL (reference sequence). As DNA, the CDR3 is TGTGCCAGCGGGAGGGACACCAACACCGGGGAGCTGTTTTTT. It is translated as CASGRDTNTGELFF.

This clonotype was counted ten times or more. This chain uses TRBV5-5 with TRBJ2-3; D possibly corresponds to TRBD1 (5 bases). Germline V gene lookup returns CDR1 SGHKS and CDR2 YYEKEE (reference sequence). Trimming shortened V by 2 bases and J by 2 bases, and 21 bases separated the two germline ends. This CDR3 is 18 amino acids long. The DNA of the CDR3 is TGTGCCAGCAGCTTCGCCGACCCCAAGGGGCCTTACACAGATACGCAGTATTTT. It is translated as CASSFADPKGPYTDTQYF.

A few counts support this clonotype. J is TRBJ2-7 and V is TRBV5-4, with 7 bases identical to TRBD2. The V gene end was trimmed by 1 base and the J gene end by 4 bases; junction bases not matched to a gene: 8. CDR1 and CDR2 from the germline V gene are SGHNT and YYREEE (reference sequence). The length of the CDR3 is 15 residues. The DNA of the CDR3 is TGTGCCAGCAGCTTGCAAGCGACTAGCAGTTACGAGCAGTACTTC. Translation: CASSLQATSSYEQYF.

The chain is built from TRBV10-3 and TRBJ2-3; TRBD2 matches 8 bases. With V trimmed by 8 bases and J by 2 bases, 6 bases remained unmatched. CDR3 length: 14 residues. Per germline, CDR1 ENHRY and CDR2 SYGVKD. CDR3 nucleotide sequence: TGTGCCATCCGGGCGCGGGGGGTCACAGATACGCAGTATTTT. Translation gives CAIRARGVTDTQYF.

The chain recombines TRBV5-1 with TRBJ1-4; D ambiguous. Trimming cost V 0 bases and J 3 bases, with 9 bases left between them. Germline-derived CDR1 and CDR2 are SGHRS and YFSETQ. The CDR3 is made up of 15 amino acids. The CDR3 bases are TGCGCCAGCAGCTTGGCCGGCAGCCCTAATGAAAAACTGTTTTTT. This translates into CASSLAGSPNEKLFF. Full variable domain (remainder filled in from reference TRBV5-1 and TRBJ1-4): KAGVTQTPRYLIKTRGQQVTLSCSPISGHRSVSWYQQTPGQGLQFLFEYFSETQRNKGNFPGRFSGRQFSNSRSEMNVSTLELGDSALYLCASSLAGSPNEKLFFGSGTQLSVL.

V usage is TRBV12-3 or TRBV12-4 and J usage is TRBJ2-1; 12 bases are a match to TRBD2. V was pared by 5 bases and J by 9 bases, with 8 bases of the junction left unmatched. CDR3 length equals 15 residues. The CDR3 region has the DNA TGTGCCAGCAGTCCCCTAGCGGGGGGGAGGGCTGAGCAGTTCTTC. Translated, it gives CASSPLAGGRAEQFF.

The table lists this clonotype with many counts. The chain is built from TRBV20-1 and TRBJ2-1; a possible D gene is TRBD2 (5 bases). Trimming stripped 4 bases from V and 7 bases from J, with 17 bases between. This CDR3 is 14 amino acids long. From germline, CDR1 is DFQATT and CDR2 SNEGSKA (reference sequence). As DNA, the CDR3 is TGCAGTGCTATCCGACCTACCGGGATGAATGAGCAGTTCTTC. This sequence encodes CSAIRPTGMNEQFF.

This clonotype was detected ten times or more. J is TRBJ2-1 and V is TRBV7-3; the D gene is possibly TRBD2 (5 bases). Trimming left V 5 bases short and J 4 bases short, with 18 bases between. The CDR3 contains 16 residues. Per the germline V gene, CDR1 is SGHTA and CDR2 is FQGTGA. The CDR3 here is CASSPVLRVRYNEQFF. CDR3 DNA sequence: TGTGCCAGCAGCCCGGTGTTGCGGGTACGGTACAATGAGCAGTTCTTC. The whole variable domain, filled in from reference TRBV7-3 and TRBJ2-1, reads GAGVSQTPSNKVTEKGKYVELRCDPISGHTALYWYRQSLGQGPEFLIYFQGTGAADDSGLPNDRFFAVRPEGSVSTLKIQRTERGDSAVYLCASSPVLRVRYNEQFFGPGTRLTVL.

The table lists this clonotype with a few counts. The DNA of the CDR3 is TGCGCCAGCAGCTGGACAAGAAACGTCTACGAGCAGTACTTC. Its translation is CASSWTRNVYEQYF. The V call is TRBV5-1, the J call TRBJ2-7, with D maybe TRBD1 (5 bases). Looked up from germline, CDR1 is SGHRS and CDR2 is YFSETQ. The CDR3 totals 14 residues. V dropped 3 bases and J dropped 3 bases, with 13 bases sitting between them.

This clonotype was picked up a small number of times. The chain links TRBV6-1 to TRBJ2-7; 10 bases fit TRBD1. Trimming removed 8 bases from V and 4 bases from J; junction bases left unmatched: 5. The CDR3 length is 13 residues. Germline V lookup: CDR1 MNHNS, CDR2 SASEGT. The CDR3 sequence is CASRDRGTYEQYF. CDR3 nucleotides: TGTGCCAGCCGGGACAGGGGAACTTACGAGCAGTACTTC.

V is TRBV20-1 and J is TRBJ1-4; D not certain. This CDR3 comprises 13 residues. Germline CDR1 reads DFQATT; CDR2 reads SNEGSKA (reference sequence). With 7 bases removed from V and 6 bases from J, the gap between germline ends came to 15 bases. The CDR3 coding sequence is TGCAGTGTTGCTAGAACGGGATATGAAAAACTGTTTTTT. It encodes CSVARTGYEKLFF.

This clonotype was seen more than once but under ten times. The V and J genes are TRBV18 and TRBJ1-5; no clear D. The CDR3 contains 18 residues. Per the germline V gene, CDR1 is KGHSH and CDR2 is LQKENI. Trimming took off 0 bases at V and 2 bases at J, with 17 bases between the two ends. The CDR3 here is CASSPPGSQPDGNQPQHF. The DNA of the CDR3 is TGTGCCAGCTCACCACCGGGGAGTCAGCCTGATGGCAATCAGCCCCAGCATTTT.

The CDR3 is CASSLGHGPSTDTQYF. CDR3 in DNA: TGTGCCAGCAGCTTAGGGCACGGGCCTAGCACAGATACGCAGTATTTT. This chain connects TRBV11-2 to TRBJ2-3; D gene unclear. CDR3 length equals 16 residues. Trimming cost V 1 base and J 0 bases, with 11 bases left between them. Germline V CDR1 and CDR2: SGHAT, FQNNGV.

This clonotype turned up a few times. This chain's CDR3 is CASSSGTGGDEQFF. The CDR3 DNA is TGTGCCAGCTCATCCGGGACAGGGGGTGATGAGCAGTTCTTC. The chain joins TRBV18 to TRBJ2-1; 11 bases fit TRBD1. V shed 5 bases and J 8 bases; nucleotides not matched to a gene: 5. CDR1 is KGHSH, CDR2 LQKENI, per germline. The CDR3 is made up of 14 amino acids.

This clonotype has just a few counts. The chain links TRBV18 to TRBJ2-7; 7 bases line up with TRBD2. The CDR3 runs 16 residues. The germline CDR1 and CDR2 sequences are KGHSH and LQKENI. V was pared by 0 bases and J by 2 bases, with 7 bases of the junction left unmatched. CDR3 sequence: CASSPPGRGSTYEQYF. The DNA of the CDR3 is TGTGCCAGCTCACCACCGGGGCGGGGGTCCACCTACGAGCAGTACTTC. Looking up the rest from reference TRBV18 and TRBJ2-7 gives the full variable domain: NAGVMQNPRHLVRRRGQEARLRCSPMKGHSHVYWYRQLPEEGLKFMVYLQKENIIDESGMPKERFSAEFPKEGPSILRIQQVVRGDSAAYFCASSPPGRGSTYEQYFGPGTRLTVT.

This clonotype was seen at least ten times. The chain carries TRBV5-8 and TRBJ2-7; D is uncertain. The ends were cut back, 6 bases at V and 2 bases at J, with 12 bases in the middle. Germline CDR1 is SGHTS and CDR2 is YDEGEE. This CDR3 region has 13 residues. CDR3 DNA sequence: TGTGCCAGCAAGAAACACGCGACCTACGAGCAGTACTTC. Amino acids: CASKKHATYEQYF.

This clonotype was counted between two and nine times. The chain recombines TRBV7-2 with TRBJ1-2; D gene uncertain. CDR3 length: 13 amino acids. The germline V gene encodes CDR1 SGHTA and CDR2 FQGNSA. The V end lost 5 bases, the J end lost 0 bases, and 7 bases lay between the germline ends. The CDR3 DNA is TGTGCCAGCAGCCTGAAAGCTAACTATGGCTACACCTTC. Translation gives CASSLKANYGYTF.

The chain recombines TRBV6-1 with TRBJ2-1, with 8 bases identical to TRBD2. Trimming took 6 bases from V and 1 from J; bases not matched to a gene: 11. Germline CDR1 is MNHNS and CDR2 is SASEGT. The CDR3 extends over 17 amino acids. As DNA, the CDR3 is TGTGCCAGCAGCAAGTTTTCGGGACTAGGGTCCTACAATGAGCAGTTCTTC. Its protein is CASSKFSGLGSYNEQFF.

Ten or more counts support this clonotype. The V and J genes are TRBV7-9 and TRBJ1-6; no firm D call. Trimming left V 5 bases short and J 4 bases short, with 6 bases between. Germline CDR1 SEHNR, CDR2 FQNEAQ (reference sequence). The CDR3 has 13 residues. CDR3 in amino acids: CASSIGYNSPLHF. As DNA, the CDR3 is TGTGCCAGCAGCATAGGTTATAATTCACCCCTCCACTTT.

This clonotype was recorded many times. The chain has TRBV4-1 and TRBJ2-3; D not certain. Looked up from germline, CDR1 is MGHRA and CDR2 is YSYEKL. The CDR3 covers 16 residues. Trimming removed 6 bases from V and 0 bases from J, with 16 bases in between. CDR3 sequence: CASRRRALSSTDTQYF. In nucleotides, the CDR3 is TGCGCCAGCAGGCGACGGGCCTTATCCAGCACAGATACGCAGTATTTT.

Many counts were recorded for this clonotype. The chain joins TRBV6-2 or TRBV6-3 to TRBJ1-5; 9 bases line up with TRBD1. In germline, CDR1 is MNHEY, CDR2 SVGEGT. The CDR3 runs to 20 residues. J gave up 1 base and V 2 bases, and 15 bases lay outside the gene matches. The CDR3, as DNA: TGTGCCAGCAGTTACACCCGAGGACAGGGGTGGCGTTTCAGCAATCAGCCCCAGCATTTT. Translation: CASSYTRGQGWRFSNQPQHF.

Many counts were recorded for this clonotype. This chain links TRBV28 with TRBJ1-6; D remains unclear. The CDR3 extends over 14 amino acids. The V gene lost 1 base and the J gene lost 5 bases, with 6 bases spanning the gap. CDR1 is MDHEN, CDR2 SYDVKM, per germline. The CDR3 DNA is TGTGCCAGCAGTTTATACGGGGATAATTCACCCCTCCACTTT. Its translation is CASSLYGDNSPLHF.

This clonotype came up many times. J is TRBJ2-1 and V is TRBV9; 9 nucleotides match TRBD2. The junction had 4 bases not matched to a gene; V was cut back by 4 bases and J by 2 bases. Looked up from germline, CDR1 is SGDLS and CDR2 is YYNGEE. This CDR3 region has 15 residues. The DNA of the CDR3 is TGTGCCAGCAGCAGTAGCGGGAGAGCCTACAATGAGCAGTTCTTC. Translation gives CASSSSGRAYNEQFF.

This clonotype was detected ten times or more. This chain joins TRBV29-1 and TRBJ2-1, with TRBD1 matching over 8 bases. The CDR3 runs to 16 residues. V was pared by 5 bases and J by 6 bases, with 15 bases of the junction left unmatched. Germline-derived CDR1 and CDR2 are SQVTM and ANQGSEA. This CDR3 reads CSVSDRQGAISNEQFF. In DNA form, the CDR3 reads TGCAGCGTTTCCGACAGGCAGGGGGCGATATCCAATGAGCAGTTCTTC.

In its sample, this clonotype was seen many times. The rearrangement links TRBV4-1 to TRBJ2-7; TRBD2 matches at 8 bases. The germline V gene has CDR1 MGHRA and CDR2 YSYEKL. The CDR3 is 15 amino acids. Trimming removed 2 bases from V and 2 bases from J; junction bases left unmatched: 5. This CDR3 is CASSQFSGTTYEQYF. CDR3 DNA: TGCGCCAGCAGCCAATTTAGCGGGACCACCTACGAGCAGTACTTC.

This clonotype showed up just a few times. This chain connects TRBV6-5 to TRBJ2-7, with 7 bases that match TRBD2. Per germline, CDR1 MNHEY and CDR2 SVGAGI. The CDR3 is 13 residues long. The V and J ends lost 7 bases and 6 bases, in that order; junction bases with no gene match: 9. The CDR3 DNA reads as TGTGCCAGCAAAGCAAGCGGGGCCCTCGAGCAGTACTTC. Protein product: CASKASGALEQYF.

Judged by abundance, this clonotype is large (0.1 to 1%). This chain uses TRBV5-1 with TRBJ1-5; D not resolved. The germline V gene has CDR1 SGHRS and CDR2 YFSETQ. The CDR3 has 13 residues. V gave up 0 bases and J gave up 5 bases, with 6 bases separating them. CDR3 DNA sequence: TGCGCCAGCAGCTTGGCCGGGGATCAGCCCCAGCATTTT. Amino acid sequence: CASSLAGDQPQHF. Based on the CDR3 plus reference TRBV5-1 and TRBJ1-5, the full variable domain is KAGVTQTPRYLIKTRGQQVTLSCSPISGHRSVSWYQQTPGQGLQFLFEYFSETQRNKGNFPGRFSGRQFSNSRSEMNVSTLELGDSALYLCASSLAGDQPQHFGDGTRLSIL.

V usage is TRBV6-6 and J usage is TRBJ2-1; maybe TRBD2 (5 bases). Trimming left V 4 bases short and J 2 bases short, with 12 bases between. CDR3 size: 15 residues. In germline, CDR1 is MNHNY, CDR2 SVGAGI (reference sequence). The CDR3 here is CASSSQLGPYNEQFF. The CDR3 DNA reads as TGTGCCAGCAGTTCCCAACTAGGTCCCTACAATGAGCAGTTCTTC.

This clonotype showed up many times. The rearrangement joins TRBV5-5 to TRBJ1-1, with D possibly being TRBD1 (5 bases). Trimming pared 3 bases from V and 1 base from J, leaving 10 bases between. This CDR3 is 14 amino acids long. The germline CDR1 and CDR2 sequences are SGHKS and YYEKEE (reference sequence). In nucleotides, the CDR3 is TGTGCCAGCAGCTGGGTCGGACAGAACACTGAAGCTTTCTTT. Translating it yields CASSWVGQNTEAFF.